These T cell receptor beta chains were read from a single sample in a study of blood T cell repertoires in COVID-19. The method was immunoSEQ multiplex PCR; TCRdb's version includes in-frame clones alone and lacks a portion of them. The data contain about 160,000 clones, 81% of them singletons. The specimen was PBMCs or T cells enriched from blood (not recorded which). All receptors come from a woman between 40 and 50 years old with acute COVID-19. Each CDR3 is given with its conserved first and last residue. Fields, in order: clone size, V gene, D gene, J gene, CDR3 protein, CDR3 DNA. The D gene is left open where the match is weak. Rows give clone size only sometimes, using once, few, many, or a class for an expanded clone.

clone_size: .
v_call: TRBV10-1
d_call: TRBD2
j_call: TRBJ2-3
cdr3_aa: CASSEGRTSGSTDTQYF
cdr3_nt: TGCGCCAGCAGCGAGGGTCGGACTAGCGGTAGCACAGATACGCAGTATTTT

clone_size: .
v_call: TRBV29-1
d_call: TRBD1
j_call: TRBJ1-1
cdr3_aa: CSVQGADTEAFF
cdr3_nt: TGCAGCGTACAGGGGGCCGACACTGAAGCTTTCTTT

clone_size: once
v_call: TRBV24-1
d_call: TRBD1
j_call: TRBJ2-2
cdr3_aa: CATSEGQPPGTGELFF
cdr3_nt: TGTGCCACCAGTGAGGGACAGCCGCCGGGGACCGGGGAGCTGTTTTTT

clone_size: .
v_call: TRBV5-4
d_call: TRBD2
j_call: TRBJ2-7
cdr3_aa: CASSKGLAGGREQYF
cdr3_nt: TGTGCCAGCAGCAAGGGACTAGCGGGAGGACGAGAGCAGTACTTC

clone_size: .
v_call: TRBV5-1
d_call: .
j_call: TRBJ1-2
cdr3_aa: CASSLVGGSATF
cdr3_nt: TGCGCCAGCAGCTTGGTTGGGGGGTCCGCCACCTTC

clone_size: .
v_call: TRBV6-4
d_call: .
j_call: TRBJ2-2
cdr3_aa: CASSDASDTGELFF
cdr3_nt: TGTGCCAGCAGTGACGCTAGCGACACCGGGGAGCTGTTTTTT

clone_size: few
v_call: TRBV11-2
d_call: .
j_call: TRBJ1-3
cdr3_aa: CASSLVLDSINTIYF
cdr3_nt: TGTGCCAGCAGCTTAGTCCTGGACAGTATCAACACCATATATTTT

clone_size: .
v_call: TRBV3-1/TRBV3-2
d_call: TRBD2
j_call: TRBJ2-1
cdr3_aa: CASRLAGEGNNEQFF
cdr3_nt: TGTGCCAGCAGGCTCGCGGGGGAAGGAAACAATGAGCAGTTCTTC

clone_size: once
v_call: TRBV3-1/TRBV3-2
d_call: TRBD1
j_call: TRBJ2-7
cdr3_aa: CASSHSRTGVYEQYF
cdr3_nt: TGTGCCAGCAGCCATAGCCGGACAGGGGTCTACGAGCAGTACTTC

clone_size: .
v_call: TRBV6-6
d_call: TRBD1
j_call: TRBJ2-3
cdr3_aa: CASSYLLDRDADTQYF
cdr3_nt: TGTGCCAGCAGTTACCTTCTAGACAGGGATGCAGATACGCAGTATTTT

clone_size: .
v_call: TRBV2
d_call: TRBD2
j_call: TRBJ2-5
cdr3_aa: CASRPTIAGTETQYF
cdr3_nt: TGTGCCAGCCGTCCCACTATAGCGGGAACAGAGACCCAGTACTTC

clone_size: .
v_call: TRBV11-3
d_call: TRBD1
j_call: TRBJ2-1
cdr3_aa: CASSLDGTGGSNEQFF
cdr3_nt: TGTGCCAGCAGCTTAGATGGGACAGGGGGGTCCAATGAGCAGTTCTTC

clone_size: once
v_call: TRBV3-1/TRBV3-2
d_call: TRBD2
j_call: TRBJ2-5
cdr3_aa: CASSRRALAGGGVETQYF
cdr3_nt: TGTGCCAGCAGCCGAAGGGCCCTAGCGGGAGGGGGTGTAGAGACCCAGTACTTC